This entry describes one T cell receptor (beta chain). Profiled with immunoSEQ multiplex PCR; TCRdb holds only in-frame clones, not every one. The table includes 250,000 to 400,000 clones, roughly 87% detected once. This sample was taken from a study of blood T cell repertoires in COVID-19. Study context: Samples of COVID-19 (acute and convalescent) were obtained from the United States, Italy and Spain. From T cells, B-cell-depleted T cells, or PBMCs came the material, which was cDNA or gDNA.

Sequences were obtained from peripheral blood. The clonotype was recovered from a man over 45 with active or convalescent COVID-19.

CDR3 bases: TGTGCCAGCAGTTTATCGAGGGTGGAGACAGGGGGCCTCTATAGCAATCAGCCCCAGCATTTT. Its translation: CASSLSRVETGGLYSNQPQHF. V and J are TRBV28 and TRBJ1-5, with 10 positions matching TRBD1. The germline gives CDR1 MDHEN, CDR2 SYDVKM. The CDR3 is made up of 21 amino acids. V lost 1 base and J lost 0; bases outside the gene matches: 15.